Below, one T cell receptor beta chain is given with its context. As yet, its antigen is unknown. There are 13 residues in the CDR3. Germline lookup yields CDR1 SGHNT and CDR2 YYREEE (reference sequence). The germline V and J ends were trimmed by 3 bases and 0 bases, with 7 bases remaining between them. The repertoire was sequenced with immunoSEQ multiplex PCR; TCRdb's copy has only in-frame clones and lacks some. This table has about 15,000 clones, 80% to 90% appearing once. The data originate from a study of T cell repertoires in ileal Crohn's disease. Background on the study: Thiopurines (approximately ten) or anti-TNF agents (approximately 20) were given postoperatively to about half.

Whole-study results and caveats: Clonality above 26.8% at surgery always came with endoscopic recurrence.

What was sequenced was ileal tissue. The receptor was isolated from an adult with Crohn's disease. The chain employs TRBV5-4 and TRBJ2-7, with D perhaps matching TRBD1 (5 bases). For the CDR3, the DNA is TGTGCCAGCAGCTCGACAGTCTCCTACGAGCAGTACTTC. This gives the protein CASSSTVSYEQYF.